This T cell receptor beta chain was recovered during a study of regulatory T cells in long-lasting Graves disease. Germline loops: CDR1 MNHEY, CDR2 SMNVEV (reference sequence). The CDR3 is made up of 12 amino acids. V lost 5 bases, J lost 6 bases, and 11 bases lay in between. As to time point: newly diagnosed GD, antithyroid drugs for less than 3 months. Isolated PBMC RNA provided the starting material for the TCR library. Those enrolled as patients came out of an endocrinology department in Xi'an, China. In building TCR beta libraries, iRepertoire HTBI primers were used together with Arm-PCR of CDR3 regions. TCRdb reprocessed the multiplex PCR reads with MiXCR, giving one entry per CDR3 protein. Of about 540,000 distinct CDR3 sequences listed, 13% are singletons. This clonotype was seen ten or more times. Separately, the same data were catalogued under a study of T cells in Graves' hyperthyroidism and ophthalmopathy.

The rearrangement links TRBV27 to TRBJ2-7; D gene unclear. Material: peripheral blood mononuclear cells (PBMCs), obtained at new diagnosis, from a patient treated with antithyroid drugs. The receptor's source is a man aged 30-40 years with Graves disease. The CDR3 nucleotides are TGTGCCAGCAGTGAACTTTCAGGCGAGCAGTACTTC. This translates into CASSELSGEQYF.